This TCR beta chain was recorded in a study of cytomegalovirus exposure and HLA in healthy donors. Study results and limitations: There were a few CMV-associated chains whose specificity for CMV antigens was confirmed in vitro. In a later analysis, several top co-occurrence clusters appeared linked to parvovirus B19, influenza, CMV and Epstein-Barr virus.

Worth noting for this clone: What it recognizes is unknown.

PCR used 60 Vbeta primers and 13 Jbeta primers. Sequencing was performed with immunoSEQ multiplex PCR; in TCRdb, only in-frame clones are kept and a portion is missing. The sample includes under 200,000 clones, over 70% of them seen just once. Per germline, CDR1 MDHEN and CDR2 SYDVKM. CDR3 length equals 15 residues. Trimming shortened V by 5 bases and J by 9 bases, and 21 bases separated the two germline ends. At sampling all donors were nominally healthy, likely with unrecorded immune exposures. This receptor was identified in a man in his thirties or forties in good health and CMV-seronegative. The rearrangement links TRBV28 to TRBJ2-3; weak D call: TRBD2 (5 bases). Sample: PBMCs. The CDR3: CASSDLTDSINTQYF. The CDR3 DNA sequence: TGTGCCAGCAGTGACCTAACGGACTCCATCAACACGCAGTATTTT.